Each of the 29 T cell receptor beta chains below was sequenced from the same sample in a study of cytomegalovirus exposure and HLA in healthy donors. The PCR was carried out with 60 Vbeta primers and 13 Jbeta primers. The protocol was immunoSEQ multiplex PCR, while the TCRdb copy is restricted to in-frame clones and leaves out a portion. Seen here are 200,000 or so clones, approximately 88% observed once, and the top ten hold over 0.65%. Sequences were obtained from PBMCs. These receptor sequences come from a boy aged 2 to 10 in good health and CMV-seronegative.

The V and J genes are TRBV6-5 and TRBJ1-2; 7 bases map to TRBD1. The CDR3 has 13 amino acids. The trim removed 6 bases at V and 4 bases at J, leaving 5 bases unmatched. Germline V gene data show CDR1 as MNHEY and CDR2 as SVGAGI. This CDR3 is CASRLGQFYGYTF. CDR3 coding DNA: TGTGCCAGCAGGTTGGGACAGTTCTATGGCTACACCTTC.

This rearrangement joins TRBV30 to TRBJ2-3; D unresolved. Germline loops: CDR1 GTSNPN, CDR2 SVGIG (reference sequence). Trimming stripped 0 bases from V and 6 bases from J, with 7 bases between. CDR3 length: 12 amino acids. The CDR3 DNA reads TGTGCCTGGAGTGTATTGTCTGATACGCAGTATTTT. It codes for CAWSVLSDTQYF.

The chain has TRBV25-1 and TRBJ1-1; D unresolved. This CDR3 has 13 amino acids. V was pared by 1 base and J by 4 bases, with 7 bases between. Germline CDR1 reads MGHDK; CDR2 reads SYGVNS. CDR3 amino acids: CASSESGGTEAFF. The CDR3 DNA sequence: TGTGCCAGCAGTGAATCGGGAGGCACTGAAGCTTTCTTT.

The chain carries TRBV2 and TRBJ2-3; unclear D gene. This CDR3 region has 13 residues. Trimming shortened V by 3 bases and J by 2 bases, and 6 bases separated the two germline ends. Germline assignment: CDR1 SNHLY and CDR2 FYNNEI. Here the CDR3 reads CASSEASTDTQYF. The DNA of the CDR3 is TGTGCCAGCAGTGAGGCTTCCACAGATACGCAGTATTTT.

About this clone itself: The same CDR3 also results from other DNA sequences found in this sample. The chain couples TRBV29-1 to TRBJ2-7; 11 bases fit TRBD1. This CDR3 spans 13 amino acids. The J segment lost 0 bases and the V segment lost 6 bases, leaving 1 base of the junction unmatched. Germline V gene lookup returns CDR1 SQVTM and CDR2 ANQGSEA. The CDR3 reads CSVGTGGSYEQYF. For the CDR3, the DNA is TGCAGCGTCGGGACAGGGGGCTCCTACGAGCAGTACTTC.

The chain recombines TRBV12-5 with TRBJ2-7, with D perhaps matching TRBD1 (6 bases). Trimming removed 2 bases at V and 5 bases at J, with 10 bases between. The length of the CDR3 is 13 residues. Per the germline V gene, CDR1 is LGHNT and CDR2 is FRNRAP. CDR3 sequence: CASGLTGNDEQYF. The CDR3, as DNA: TGTGCTAGTGGTTTGACAGGGAATGACGAGCAGTACTTC.

J is TRBJ2-1 and V is TRBV19; a possible D gene is TRBD2 (6 bases). CDR1 and CDR2 from the germline V gene are LNHDA and SQIVND (reference sequence). V lost 1 base and J lost 0, with 7 bases in between. The CDR3 is 15 amino acids. The chain's CDR3 is CASSIAGGSYNEQFF. In nucleotides, the CDR3 is TGTGCCAGTAGTATAGCCGGGGGCTCCTACAATGAGCAGTTCTTC.

This chain joins TRBV25-1 and TRBJ1-5; D might be TRBD1 (6 bases). The CDR3 extends over 14 amino acids. Germline-derived CDR1 and CDR2 are MGHDK and SYGVNS. V was pared by 8 bases and J by 4 bases, with 15 bases between. DNA for the CDR3: TGTGCCAGCGGGGGGGGGCGCGGGAATCAGCCCCAGCATTTT. Translated, it gives CASGGGRGNQPQHF.

V and J are TRBV5-6 and TRBJ2-5, with TRBD1 matching 10 bases. V trimming: 4 bases; J trimming: 5 bases; junction bases outside the gene matches: 8. CDR1 is SGHDT and CDR2 is YYEEEE in the germline V gene. The CDR3 spans 15 residues. CDR3 sequence: CASSGRQGAAETQYF. The DNA for the CDR3 is TGTGCCAGCAGCGGAAGACAGGGGGCAGCGGAGACCCAGTACTTC.

This sequence joins TRBV6-5 and TRBJ2-7, with TRBD1 identical over 8 bases. Germline assignment: CDR1 MNHEY and CDR2 SVGAGI. The V and J ends lost 0 bases and 4 bases, in that order; junction bases with no gene match: 5. The CDR3 extends over 15 amino acids. The CDR3 spells CASSYSPDREYEQYF. CDR3 sequence (DNA): TGTGCCAGCAGTTACTCTCCGGACAGGGAGTACGAGCAGTACTTC.

This chain links TRBV2 with TRBJ2-1; 10 bases fit TRBD2. The CDR3 is 16 amino acids. Germline V gives CDR1 SNHLY, CDR2 FYNNEI. V gave up 6 bases and J gave up 8 bases; unmatched junction bases: 13. CDR3: CASRPTSGTPGDEQFF. The CDR3 DNA reads as TGTGCCAGCAGGCCAACTAGCGGGACCCCCGGGGATGAGCAGTTCTTC. Combining the CDR3 with reference TRBV2 and TRBJ2-1 gives the whole variable domain EPEVTQTPSHQVTQMGQEVILRCVPISNHLYFYWYRQILGQKVEFLVSFYNNEISEKSEIFDDQFSVERPDGSNFTLKIRSTKLEDSAMYFCASRPTSGTPGDEQFFGPGTRLTVL.

The chain couples TRBV27 to TRBJ2-5; 8 positions agree with TRBD2. Trimming at V came to 4 bases and at J to 5 bases, leaving 21 bases not matched to a gene. The CDR3 contains 19 residues. Looked up from germline, CDR1 is MNHEY and CDR2 is SMNVEV (reference sequence). The CDR3 DNA is TGTGCCAGCAGTTCAGGGACCGGCGGTACAAGCGGGAGAACGGAGACCCAGTACTTC. As protein: CASSSGTGGTSGRTETQYF.

This clone was counted only a few times. The chain carries TRBV4-1 and TRBJ1-2; D possibly corresponds to TRBD1 (6 bases). Trimming left V 1 base short and J 13 bases short, with 19 bases between. Germline CDR1 and CDR2: MGHRA and YSYEKL. The length of the CDR3 is 14 residues. The CDR3 spells CASSQVLGDRRCTF. The CDR3 region has the DNA TGCGCCAGCAGCCAAGTGCTCGGAGACAGGAGGTGCACCTTC.

The chain combines TRBV2 with TRBJ2-7; 10 bases line up with TRBD1. Germline CDR1 and CDR2: SNHLY and FYNNEI. The CDR3 is 15 amino acids. Trimming took 6 bases from V and 3 from J; bases not matched to a gene: 8. The CDR3 DNA follows: TGTGCCAGCAGCGAGATCGGGACAGGGGTCTACGAGCAGTACTTC. It yields the protein CASSEIGTGVYEQYF.

The rearrangement uses TRBV5-1 and TRBJ2-1, with a tentative D call TRBD1 (6 bases). Germline V lookup: CDR1 SGHRS, CDR2 YFSETQ. Trimming removed 3 bases from V and 2 bases from J, with 9 bases in between. This CDR3 is built from 14 residues. The CDR3 loop reads CASSSTGTYNEQFF. In DNA form, the CDR3 reads TGCGCCAGCAGCTCCACAGGGACCTACAATGAGCAGTTCTTC.

This clone was seen only a few times. V is TRBV6-1 and J is TRBJ1-5; 10 bases are shared with TRBD1. CDR3 length: 14 amino acids. Germline CDR1 MNHNS, CDR2 SASEGT. The trim removed 6 bases at V and 6 bases at J, leaving 5 bases unmatched. CDR3 in amino acids: CASRSGTGVQPQHF. The CDR3 nucleotides are TGTGCCAGCAGGTCCGGGACAGGGGTTCAGCCCCAGCATTTT.

CDR3: CASSLDGLAGNEQFF. DNA for the CDR3: TGTGCCAGCAGCTTAGATGGTCTAGCAGGCAATGAGCAGTTCTTC. This rearrangement joins TRBV11-2 to TRBJ2-1, with D possibly being TRBD2 (5 bases). The CDR3 totals 15 residues. In germline, CDR1 is SGHAT, CDR2 FQNNGV. V was trimmed by 0 bases and J by 6 bases, leaving 12 bases between them.

This rearrangement joins TRBV4-1 to TRBJ1-4, with 8 positions matching TRBD1. The V and J ends lost 0 bases and 2 bases, in that order; junction bases with no gene match: 2. This CDR3 spans 16 amino acids. The germline CDR1 and CDR2 sequences are MGHRA and YSYEKL. The CDR3 nucleotides are TGCGCCAGCAGCCAAGACCGGACAGGGACTAATGAAAAACTGTTTTTT. Protein sequence: CASSQDRTGTNEKLFF.

This clone was seen more than once but under ten times. V is TRBV5-1 and J is TRBJ1-6, with D possibly TRBD1 on 5 matching bases. Trimming pared 6 bases from V and 7 bases from J, leaving 11 bases between. Germline V gene sequence: CDR1 SGHRS, CDR2 YFSETQ. CDR3 size: 13 residues. For the CDR3, the DNA is TGCGCCAGCAAGGGTTCAGGGAATTCACCCCTCCACTTT. It is translated as CASKGSGNSPLHF.

In DNA form, the CDR3 reads TGTGCCAGCAGTTCGGACAGGGGAGAGACCCAGTACTTC. Translating gives CASSSDRGETQYF. The chain is built from TRBV5-5 and TRBJ2-5, with 9 positions matching TRBD1. The CDR3 contains 13 residues. The V and J ends lost 5 bases and 4 bases, in that order; junction bases with no gene match: 3. From germline, CDR1 is SGHKS and CDR2 YYEKEE (reference sequence).

The CDR3 bases are TGTGCCAGCAGTTACAGGGGGGGGTCGACTGAAGCTTTCTTT. It translates to CASSYRGGSTEAFF. The chain employs TRBV6-5 and TRBJ1-1; D possibly corresponds to TRBD1 (6 bases). Trimming cost V 2 bases and J 5 bases, with 12 bases left between them. The CDR3 consists of 14 residues. Germline lookup yields CDR1 MNHEY and CDR2 SVGAGI.

This chain connects TRBV5-1 to TRBJ2-7, with no clear D. Germline V CDR1 and CDR2: SGHRS, YFSETQ. The CDR3 runs 14 residues. V dropped 1 base and J dropped 6 bases, with 14 bases sitting between them. Here the CDR3 DNA reads TGCGCCAGCAGCTTGCCCAGTGGAGTGGGCGAGCAGTACTTC. It encodes CASSLPSGVGEQYF.

The rearrangement joins TRBV4-2 to TRBJ2-5, with 14 bases fitting TRBD2. The CDR3 is 18 amino acids. V was clipped by 1 base and J by 4 bases; unmatched bases: 8. The germline V gene encodes CDR1 LGHNA and CDR2 YNFKEQ. Here the CDR3 DNA reads TGTGCCAGCAGCCAAGGACTAGCGGGGGGGCAAGAGGGAGAGACCCAGTACTTC. This translates into CASSQGLAGGQEGETQYF.

This chain joins TRBV21-1 and TRBJ1-1; the D call of TRBD1 is as the table states it, not checked on the DNA. TRBV21-1 constitutes a pseudogene. The length of the CDR3 is 16 residues. The CDR3 loop is CASSKKGTGMNTEAFF. In DNA, the CDR3 is TGTGCCAGCAGCAAAAAAGGGACAGGAATGAACACTGAAGCTTTCTTT.

This clone was seen once. The V gene is TRBV5-1, the J gene TRBJ2-7; 8 nucleotides match TRBD1. J was trimmed by 2 bases and V by 4 bases; bases with no gene match: 8. The V gene's germline CDR1 is SGHRS and CDR2 YFSETQ. This CDR3 is 15 amino acids long. The CDR3 sequence is CASSDGQGSPYEQYF. Written as DNA, the CDR3 is TGCGCCAGCAGCGACGGACAGGGTTCCCCCTACGAGCAGTACTTC.

The chain uses TRBV5-4 and TRBJ2-7; TRBD2 matches at 9 bases. Germline V CDR1 and CDR2: SGHNT, YYREEE (reference sequence). J lost 2 bases, V lost 4 bases, and 10 bases had no gene match. The CDR3 spans 16 residues. CDR3 sequence (DNA): TGTGCCAGCAGCCAATTAGCGGGAGCCACCCCCTACGAGCAGTACTTC. Encoded protein: CASSQLAGATPYEQYF. The whole variable domain, filled in from reference TRBV5-4 and TRBJ2-7, reads ETGVTQSPTHLIKTRGQQVTLRCSSQSGHNTVSWYQQALGQGPQFIFQYYREEENGRGNFPPRFSGLQFPNYSSELNVNALELDDSALYLCASSQLAGATPYEQYFGPGTRLTVT.

The chain recombines TRBV9 with TRBJ2-3; 11 positions agree with TRBD2. CDR3 length: 16 residues. The V gene's germline CDR1 is SGDLS and CDR2 YYNGEE. V lost 2 bases and J lost 0; bases outside the gene matches: 2. CDR3 amino acids: CASSVSGGASTDTQYF. The CDR3 DNA reads as TGTGCCAGCAGCGTTAGCGGGGGGGCTAGCACAGATACGCAGTATTTT.

The chain has TRBV6-5 and TRBJ1-2; 8 bases are shared with TRBD1. Germline V gene lookup returns CDR1 MNHEY and CDR2 SVGAGI. Losses at the gene ends were 3 bases for V and 4 bases for J; bases not matched to a gene: 4. There are 14 residues in the CDR3. CDR3 coding DNA: TGTGCCAGCAGTTATTCTGACAGGGGCTATGGCTACACCTTC. Translating it yields CASSYSDRGYGYTF.

The V gene is TRBV5-3, the J gene TRBJ1-4, with D possibly TRBD1 on 6 matching bases. TRBV5-3 is assigned to the ORF class and has an uncertain function. Trimming pared 3 bases from V and 4 bases from J, leaving 16 bases between. The CDR3 consists of 16 residues. The CDR3 region is CARSWGPVVFNEKLFF. The CDR3 nucleotides read TGTGCCAGAAGCTGGGGGCCGGTGGTGTTTAATGAAAAACTGTTTTTT.